Shown below are 17 T cell receptor beta chains from a single sample sequenced in a study of shared clonotypes between healthy human individuals. Sequenced by immunoSEQ multiplex PCR; TCRdb stores in-frame clones only, minus some. The profile shows around 530,000 clones, around 77% of them singletons. The material sequenced was PBMCs. These TCRs come from a woman aged 40-49 years in good health. Some clones in this sample may be carry-over from other donors' samples.

V gene TRBV5-1 combines with J gene TRBJ2-7; 11 bases match TRBD2. Germline CDR1 is SGHRS and CDR2 is YFSETQ. The CDR3 is made up of 14 amino acids. Unmatched junction bases numbered 6, after V lost 7 bases and J lost 3 bases. Here the CDR3 DNA reads TGCGCCAGCGGACCCACTAGCGGGAGCTACGAGCAGTACTTC. It encodes CASGPTSGSYEQYF.

The chain couples TRBV7-3 to TRBJ2-1; 13 bases line up with TRBD2. The germline gives CDR1 SGHTA, CDR2 FQGTGA. The CDR3 is 20 amino acids. The V and J ends lost 4 bases and 4 bases, in that order; junction bases with no gene match: 16. The CDR3 here is CASSYAGTSGVPFVYNEQFF. DNA for the CDR3: TGTGCCAGCAGCTACGCCGGGACTAGCGGGGTCCCCTTTGTATACAATGAGCAGTTCTTC.

This chain joins TRBV28 and TRBJ2-1; 7 bases align to TRBD1. The trim removed 8 bases at V and 4 bases at J, leaving 2 bases unmatched. The germline V gene encodes CDR1 MDHEN and CDR2 SYDVKM. The CDR3 sequence is 12 residues long. CDR3 in amino acids: CASGTVYNEQFF. The DNA of the CDR3 is TGTGCCAGCGGGACAGTTTACAATGAGCAGTTCTTC.

In the case of this clone: Other DNA sequences in this sample translate to the same CDR3. V is TRBV27 and J is TRBJ2-2; D possibly corresponds to TRBD2 (5 bases). V was shortened by 3 bases and J by 5 bases, with 7 bases between the two germline ends. The CDR3 covers 13 residues. Per the germline V gene, CDR1 is MNHEY and CDR2 is SMNVEV (reference sequence). CDR3 DNA: TGTGCCAGCAGTTTCACGGGGACCGGGGAGCTGTTTTTT. It translates to CASSFTGTGELFF.

The V gene is TRBV28, the J gene TRBJ2-3, with D perhaps matching TRBD1 (5 bases). The germline gives CDR1 MDHEN, CDR2 SYDVKM. The CDR3 contains 13 residues. Trimming cost V 2 bases and J 8 bases, with 11 bases left between them. Here the CDR3 DNA reads TGTGCCAGCAGTTTAAATCCTAGGGGTACGCAGTATTTT. This encodes CASSLNPRGTQYF.

This rearrangement joins TRBV9 to TRBJ2-3, with D unresolved. Germline assignment: CDR1 SGDLS and CDR2 YYNGEE. The CDR3 is 17 residues long. With 6 bases removed from V and 2 bases from J, the gap between germline ends came to 22 bases. CDR3 DNA: TGTGCCAGCACGATCTCCGGGCGAGCTTCGAACACAGATACGCAGTATTTT. This gives the protein CASTISGRASNTDTQYF.

On this clone: The junction differs from germline at one of its ends, possibly a read error. The chain joins TRBV5-6 to TRBJ1-1; weak D call: TRBD1 (5 bases). This CDR3 is built from 14 residues. Germline values: CDR1 SGHDT, CDR2 YYEEEE. As DNA, the CDR3 is TGTACCAGCAGCCCTCGAGGGGCTTGGACTGGAGCTTTCTTT. Translation: CTSSPRGAWTGAFF.

A word on this clone: At one end, the junction sequence differs from germline, possibly due to a read error. J is TRBJ2-5 and V is TRBV28, with a tentative D call TRBD2 (5 bases). Germline lookup yields CDR1 MDHEN and CDR2 SYDVKM. The CDR3 is 13 residues long. The CDR3 DNA sequence: TGTGCCAGCAGTTTAGGGAGAAGCCAGACCCAGCACTTC. It encodes CASSLGRSQTQHF.

The chain combines TRBV14 with TRBJ1-1; no clear D. The CDR3 length is 14 residues. Trimming took 0 bases from V and 3 from J, leaving 8 bases between them. Per the germline V gene, CDR1 is SGHDN and CDR2 is FVKESK. In nucleotides, the CDR3 is TGTGCCAGCAGCCAAGATGGACGGTACACTGAAGCTTTCTTT. Protein: CASSQDGRYTEAFF.

The CDR3 bases are TGTGCCATCTCCCAGGGACCTGGGGAGCAGTACTTC. It translates to CAISQGPGEQYF. This sequence joins TRBV10-3 and TRBJ2-7; D assignment may be TRBD1 or TRBD2 (5 bases each). Germline assignment: CDR1 ENHRY and CDR2 SYGVKD. V was trimmed by 8 bases and J by 7 bases, leaving 15 bases between them. The CDR3 has 12 amino acids.

This clone came up a few times. The rearrangement links TRBV11-3 to TRBJ2-7; perhaps TRBD2 as D (6 bases). CDR3 size: 14 residues. The V end lost 1 base, the J end lost 3 bases, and 10 bases lay between the germline ends. Germline CDR1 SGHNT, CDR2 YENEEA. The CDR3 region has the DNA TGTGCCAGCAGCTTAGGGAGTAGCGGCTACGAGCAGTACTTC. Encoded protein: CASSLGSSGYEQYF.

As DNA, the CDR3 is TGTGCCAGCAGCTTGGGTGGGGCTAACTATGGCTACACCTTC. Its translation: CASSLGGANYGYTF. The J gene is TRBJ1-2, the V gene TRBV11-2; D remains unclear. The CDR3 covers 14 residues. V was shortened by 3 bases and J by 0 bases, with 8 bases between the two germline ends. Germline CDR1 reads SGHAT; CDR2 reads FQNNGV.

V and J are TRBV30 and TRBJ2-7; 9 nucleotides agree with TRBD1. Germline V gene data show CDR1 as GTSNPN and CDR2 as SVGIG (reference sequence). With 2 bases clipped from V and 1 base from J, the junction kept 6 bases outside the gene matches. The CDR3 extends over 15 amino acids. The CDR3 DNA follows: TGTGCCTGGAGTCCCCGGACAGGGGCGTCCTACGAGCAGTACTTC. Translating gives CAWSPRTGASYEQYF.

This clone has only one observation. The J gene is TRBJ1-5, the V gene TRBV7-8, with D unresolved. The CDR3 runs to 14 residues. Germline CDR1 SGHVS, CDR2 FQNEAQ. V was pared by 3 bases and J by 7 bases, with 13 bases between. The CDR3 reads CASSFSGGKQPQHF. Written as DNA, the CDR3 is TGTGCCAGCAGCTTCTCAGGAGGGAAACAGCCCCAGCATTTT.

The gene calls are TRBV6-4 and TRBJ2-7; the D gene is possibly TRBD2 (5 bases). The CDR3 runs to 14 residues. Germline loops: CDR1 MRHNA, CDR2 SNTAGT. Trimming stripped 5 bases from V and 7 bases from J, with 18 bases between. This chain's CDR3 is CASSISPGMGEQYF. CDR3 nucleotides: TGTGCCAGCAGTATCTCTCCCGGGATGGGAGAGCAGTACTTC.

The chain has TRBV30 and TRBJ1-4; D is uncertain. This CDR3 has 13 residues. The germline V and J ends were trimmed by 2 bases and 6 bases, with 10 bases remaining between them. Looked up from germline, CDR1 is GTSNPN and CDR2 is SVGIG (reference sequence). CDR3 protein: CAWSSGLYEKLFF. The DNA for the CDR3 is TGTGCCTGGAGTTCCGGCTTATATGAAAAACTGTTTTTT. The whole variable domain, filled in from reference TRBV30 and TRBJ1-4, reads SQTIHQWPATLVQPVGSPLSLECTVEGTSNPNLYWYRQAAGRGLQLLFYSVGIGQISSEVPQNLSASRPQDRQFILSSKKLLLSDSGFYLCAWSSGLYEKLFFGSGTQLSVL.

This chain uses TRBV25-1 with TRBJ1-1; the D gene is possibly TRBD1 (6 bases). The CDR3 is made up of 15 amino acids. The V gene lost 2 bases and the J gene lost 0 bases, with 10 bases spanning the gap. Germline CDR1 MGHDK, CDR2 SYGVNS. CDR3 DNA sequence: TGTGCCAGCAGTGAAACGGGACAAATGAACACTGAAGCTTTCTTT. Its protein product is CASSETGQMNTEAFF.